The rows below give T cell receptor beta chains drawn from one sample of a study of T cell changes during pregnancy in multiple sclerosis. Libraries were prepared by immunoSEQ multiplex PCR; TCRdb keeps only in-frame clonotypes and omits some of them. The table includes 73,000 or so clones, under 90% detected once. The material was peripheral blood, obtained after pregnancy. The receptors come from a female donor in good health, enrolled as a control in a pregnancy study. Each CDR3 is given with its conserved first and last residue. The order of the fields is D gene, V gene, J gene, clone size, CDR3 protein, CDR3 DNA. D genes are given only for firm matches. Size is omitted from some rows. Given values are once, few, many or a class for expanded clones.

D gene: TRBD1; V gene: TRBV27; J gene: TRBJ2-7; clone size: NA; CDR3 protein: CASSLGTGAYEQYF; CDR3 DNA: TGTGCCAGCAGTTTGGGGACAGGAGCCTACGAGCAGTACTTC
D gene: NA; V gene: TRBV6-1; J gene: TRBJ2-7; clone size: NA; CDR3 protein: CASSDLGLLYEQYF; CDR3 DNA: TGTGCCAGCAGTGACCTGGGACTTCTCTACGAGCAGTACTTC
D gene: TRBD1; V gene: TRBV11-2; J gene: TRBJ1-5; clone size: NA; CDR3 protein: CASSLGGQVHQPQHF; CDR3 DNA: TGTGCCAGCAGCTTAGGAGGACAGGTACATCAGCCCCAGCATTTT
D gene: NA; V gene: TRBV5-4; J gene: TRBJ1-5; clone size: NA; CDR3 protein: CASSLGGGGIGQPQHF; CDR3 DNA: TGTGCCAGCAGCTTGGGGGGGGGCGGTATTGGTCAGCCCCAGCATTTT
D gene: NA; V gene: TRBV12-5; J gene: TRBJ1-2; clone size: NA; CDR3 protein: CASGLAPPRADGYTF; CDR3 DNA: TGTGCTAGTGGTTTGGCCCCTCCCAGGGCTGATGGCTACACCTTC
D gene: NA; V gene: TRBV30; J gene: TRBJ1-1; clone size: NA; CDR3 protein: CAWRGAGRNTEAFF; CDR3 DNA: TGTGCCTGGAGGGGGGCAGGCCGGAACACTGAAGCTTTCTTT
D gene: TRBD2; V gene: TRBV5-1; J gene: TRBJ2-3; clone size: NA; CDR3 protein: CASSLASGGGTDTQYF; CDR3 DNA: TGCGCCAGCAGCTTGGCCTCGGGGGGAGGAACAGATACGCAGTATTTT
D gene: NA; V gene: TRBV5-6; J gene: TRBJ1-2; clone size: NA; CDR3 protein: CASSLQGGDYGYTF; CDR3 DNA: TGTGCCAGCAGCTTGCAGGGAGGAGACTATGGCTACACCTTC
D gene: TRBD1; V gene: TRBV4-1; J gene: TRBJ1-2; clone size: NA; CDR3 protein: CASSQDDGTGAYGYTF; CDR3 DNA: TGCGCCAGCAGCCAGGATGATGGGACAGGGGCCTATGGCTACACCTTC
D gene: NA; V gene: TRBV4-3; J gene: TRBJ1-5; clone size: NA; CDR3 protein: CASSQGLGATTDQPQHF; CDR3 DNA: TGCGCCAGCAGCCAAGGATTGGGGGCAACCACCGATCAGCCCCAGCATTTT
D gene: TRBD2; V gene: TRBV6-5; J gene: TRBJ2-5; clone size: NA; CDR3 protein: CASSYSSGGRGTQYF; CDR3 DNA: TGTGCCAGCAGTTACTCCTCGGGAGGCCGGGGGACCCAGTACTTC
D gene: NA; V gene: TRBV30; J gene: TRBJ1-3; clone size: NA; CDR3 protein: CAWKKEAYSGNTIYF; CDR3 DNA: TGTGCCTGGAAAAAGGAGGCCTACTCTGGAAACACCATATATTTT
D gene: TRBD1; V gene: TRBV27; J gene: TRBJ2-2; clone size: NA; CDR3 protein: CASTAGTGFRRELFF; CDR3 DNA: TGTGCCAGCACGGCCGGGACAGGGTTCCGACGGGAGCTGTTTTTT
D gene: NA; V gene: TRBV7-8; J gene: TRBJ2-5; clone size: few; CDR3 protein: CASSFRGSGETQYF; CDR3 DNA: TGTGCCAGCAGCTTCCGGGGTTCGGGGGAGACCCAGTACTTC
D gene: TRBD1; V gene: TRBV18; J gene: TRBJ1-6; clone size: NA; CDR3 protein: CASWAGTGNSPLHF; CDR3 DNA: TGTGCCAGCTGGGCCGGGACAGGCAATTCACCCCTCCACTTT
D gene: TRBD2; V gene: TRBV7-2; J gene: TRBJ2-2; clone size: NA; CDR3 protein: CASSLQAGGNTGELFF; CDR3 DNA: TGTGCCAGCAGCTTACAAGCGGGGGGAAACACCGGGGAGCTGTTTTTT
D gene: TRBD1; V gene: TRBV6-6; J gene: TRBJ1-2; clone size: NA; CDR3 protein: CASSTGQALLLF; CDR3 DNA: TGTGCCAGCAGTACAGGACAGGCCCTGCTCCTCTTC
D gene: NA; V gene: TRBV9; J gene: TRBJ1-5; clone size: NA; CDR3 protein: CASSLYSNQPQHF; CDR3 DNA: TGTGCCAGCAGTTTATATAGCAATCAGCCCCAGCATTTT
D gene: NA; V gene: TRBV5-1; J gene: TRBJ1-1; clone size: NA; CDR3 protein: CASSSTGGGTEAFF; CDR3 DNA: TGCGCCAGCAGCTCCACCGGGGGAGGTACTGAAGCTTTCTTT
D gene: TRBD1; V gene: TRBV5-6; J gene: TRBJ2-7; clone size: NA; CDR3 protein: CASSAPGDRGSGEQYF; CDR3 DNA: TGTGCCAGCAGCGCTCCGGGAGACAGGGGTTCTGGCGAGCAGTACTTC
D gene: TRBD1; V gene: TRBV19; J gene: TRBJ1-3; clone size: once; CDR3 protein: CASSEQGLRSGNTIYF; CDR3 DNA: TGTGCCAGTAGTGAACAGGGGTTACGCTCTGGAAACACCATATATTTT
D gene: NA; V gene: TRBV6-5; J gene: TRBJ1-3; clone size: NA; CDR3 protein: CASSYSMAASGNTIYF; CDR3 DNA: TGTGCCAGCAGTTACTCGATGGCGGCTTCTGGAAACACCATATATTTT
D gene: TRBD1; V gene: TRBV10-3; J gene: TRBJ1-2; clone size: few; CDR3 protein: CAISGSDRGYGYTF; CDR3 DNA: TGTGCCATCAGTGGGTCAGACAGGGGGTACGGCTACACCTTC
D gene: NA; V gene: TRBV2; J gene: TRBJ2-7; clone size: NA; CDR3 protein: CASSEAERDAYEQYF; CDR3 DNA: TGTGCCAGCAGTGAAGCCGAGCGAGACGCCTACGAGCAGTACTTC
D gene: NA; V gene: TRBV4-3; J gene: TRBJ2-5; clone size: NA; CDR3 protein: CASSQDLLQETQYF; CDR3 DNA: TGCGCCAGCAGCCAAGATCTACTCCAAGAGACCCAGTACTTC
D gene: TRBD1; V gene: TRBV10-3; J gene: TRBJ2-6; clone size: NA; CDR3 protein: CAIAEGQGISGANVLTF; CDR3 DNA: TGTGCCATTGCCGAGGGACAGGGAATCTCTGGGGCCAACGTCCTGACTTTC
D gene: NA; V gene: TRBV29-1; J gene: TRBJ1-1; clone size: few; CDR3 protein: CSVEGGAGNTWNTEAFF; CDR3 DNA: TGCAGCGTAGAGGGAGGGGCGGGGAACACTTGGAACACTGAAGCTTTCTTT
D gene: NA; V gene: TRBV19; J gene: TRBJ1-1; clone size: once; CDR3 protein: CASTPVLYTEAFF; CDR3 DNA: TGTGCCAGTACTCCCGTATTATACACTGAAGCTTTCTTT
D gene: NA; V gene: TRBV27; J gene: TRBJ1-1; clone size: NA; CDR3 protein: CASSDGLPNTEAFF; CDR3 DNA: TGTGCCAGCAGTGACGGACTACCGAACACTGAAGCTTTCTTT
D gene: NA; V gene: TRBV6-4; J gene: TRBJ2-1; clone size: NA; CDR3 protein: CASSESGGSYNEQFF; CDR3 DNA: TGTGCCAGCAGTGAATCAGGTGGGAGCTACAATGAGCAGTTCTTC
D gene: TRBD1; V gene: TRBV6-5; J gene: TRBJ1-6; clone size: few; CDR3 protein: CAAVDRRGSPLHF; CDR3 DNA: TGTGCCGCGGTGGACAGGCGGGGCTCACCCCTCCACTTT
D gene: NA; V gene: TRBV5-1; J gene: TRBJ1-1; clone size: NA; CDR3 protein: CASSTGLTPWNTEAFF; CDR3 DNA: TGCGCCAGCAGCACAGGCCTCACCCCTTGGAACACTGAAGCTTTCTTT
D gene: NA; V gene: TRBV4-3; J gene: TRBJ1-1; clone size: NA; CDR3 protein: CASSPGGHTEAFF; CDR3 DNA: TGCGCCAGCAGCCCCGGGGGGCACACTGAAGCTTTCTTT
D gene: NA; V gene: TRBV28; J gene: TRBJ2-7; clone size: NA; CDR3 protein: CASSSLIISSYEQYF; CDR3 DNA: TGTGCCAGCAGTTCCTTAATTATCAGCTCCTACGAGCAGTACTTC
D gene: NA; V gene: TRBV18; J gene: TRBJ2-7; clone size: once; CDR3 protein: CASSPLGRTMIGEQYF; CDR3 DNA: TGTGCCAGCTCACCACTGGGGCGTACAATGATTGGGGAGCAGTACTTC
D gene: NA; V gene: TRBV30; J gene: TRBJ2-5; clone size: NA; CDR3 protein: CAAALGTARGTQYF; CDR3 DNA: TGTGCCGCGGCCCTGGGGACTGCGCGTGGGACCCAGTACTTC
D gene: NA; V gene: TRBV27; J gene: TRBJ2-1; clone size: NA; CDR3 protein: CASSSLLTGDYNEQFF; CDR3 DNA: TGTGCCAGCAGTTCCCTCCTCACGGGAGATTACAATGAGCAGTTCTTC
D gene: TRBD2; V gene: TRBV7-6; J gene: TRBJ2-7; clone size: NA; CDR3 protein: CASSGTSGSRDF; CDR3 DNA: TGTGCCAGCAGCGGGACTAGCGGGAGTCGAGACTTC
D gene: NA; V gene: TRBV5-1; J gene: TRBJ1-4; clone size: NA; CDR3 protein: CASSLGGRGAPNEKLFF; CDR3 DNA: TGCGCCAGCAGCTTGGGGGGCAGGGGCGCCCCTAATGAAAAACTGTTTTTT
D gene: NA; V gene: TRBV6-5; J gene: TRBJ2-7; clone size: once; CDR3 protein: CASSYSKYKTYEQYF; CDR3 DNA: TGTGCCAGCAGTTACTCGAAGTACAAGACCTACGAGCAGTACTTC